This TCR beta chain was recorded in a study of shared clonotypes between healthy human individuals. Overall study: The plates for each donor numbered three CD4 naive, three CD4 memory, two CD8 naive and one CD8 memory.

V dropped 5 bases and J dropped 13; count of bases not matched to a gene: 7. The germline V gene encodes CDR1 SEHNR and CDR2 FQNEAQ (reference sequence). CDR3 length: 13 residues. Assay used: immunoSEQ multiplex PCR; TCRdb lists only in-frame clones, some missing. The data show over a million clones, 65% to 80% seen once. The gene calls are TRBV7-9 and TRBJ2-1, with TRBD2 matching 11 bases. This clonotype was obtained from a man in his late teens or twenties in good health. The sequenced sample was memory CD4+ T cells sorted from blood. Subset of the sample: CD45RA-negative fraction. CDR3 nucleotides: TGTGCCAGCAGCCTAGGTACTAGCGGGAGCCAGTTCTTC. Amino acid sequence: CASSLGTSGSQFF.